Below are 25 T cell receptor beta chains sequenced from a single sample in a study of beta chain features in type 1 diabetes. Every isolated RNA sample was fully reverse transcribed, so sequencing captured expressed TCRB transcripts. TCRdb's table, derived via immunoSEQ multiplex PCR, lists solely in-frame clones and lacks some. The sample has under 250,000 clones; roughly 11% are singletons. The specimen was central memory CD4+ T cells from blood. All receptors derive from a man aged 18 to 35 in good health.

This clone was observed at least ten times. The chain is built from TRBV18 and TRBJ2-3, with TRBD1 matching over 8 bases. CDR1 and CDR2 from the germline V gene are KGHSH and LQKENI. The CDR3 extends over 16 amino acids. V shed 4 bases and J 2 bases; nucleotides not matched to a gene: 8. CDR3 in amino acids: CASSRAGQGATDTQYF. DNA of the CDR3: TGTGCCAGCTCACGCGCTGGCCAGGGGGCCACAGATACGCAGTATTTT.

This rearrangement joins TRBV7-9 to TRBJ1-1; D may be TRBD1 (5 bases). The CDR3 runs 13 residues. In germline, CDR1 is SEHNR, CDR2 FQNEAQ (reference sequence). V was shortened by 5 bases and J by 2 bases, with 9 bases between the two germline ends. CDR3 in amino acids: CASSDQGNTEAFF. Written as DNA, the CDR3 is TGTGCCAGCAGCGACCAGGGAAACACTGAAGCTTTCTTT.

There are a few counts of this clone. The CDR3 is CAWSANGDQPQHF. The CDR3 DNA reads as TGTGCCTGGAGCGCCAACGGTGATCAGCCCCAGCATTTT. The chain links TRBV30 to TRBJ1-5; D call uncertain. There are 13 residues in the CDR3. Germline CDR1 and CDR2: GTSNPN and SVGIG (reference sequence). V was pared by 3 bases and J by 5 bases, with 11 bases between. Using reference TRBV30 and TRBJ1-5 for the parts outside the CDR3, the full variable domain is SQTIHQWPATLVQPVGSPLSLECTVEGTSNPNLYWYRQAAGRGLQLLFYSVGIGQISSEVPQNLSASRPQDRQFILSSKKLLLSDSGFYLCAWSANGDQPQHFGDGTRLSIL.

The rearrangement links TRBV27 to TRBJ1-2; no clear D gene. V was trimmed by 6 bases and J by 1 base, leaving 6 bases between them. Per the germline V gene, CDR1 is MNHEY and CDR2 is SMNVEV (reference sequence). The CDR3 loop spans 12 amino acids. CDR3 sequence: CASRDFNYGYTF. The CDR3 DNA is TGTGCCAGCAGGGATTTTAACTATGGCTACACCTTC.

In its sample, this clone was seen many times. The chain recombines TRBV12-5 with TRBJ2-3; TRBD1 matches at 8 bases. The CDR3 extends over 15 amino acids. V was pared by 5 bases and J by 4 bases, with 8 bases of the junction left unmatched. Germline CDR1 reads LGHNT; CDR2 reads FRNRAP. The chain's CDR3 is CASGDPRQGSDTQYF. CDR3 bases: TGTGCTAGTGGTGACCCAAGACAGGGGTCAGATACGCAGTATTTT.

This clone was seen repeatedly, ten times or more. One end of the junction fails to match germline, which may point to a read error. The chain couples TRBV7-7 to TRBJ2-1; tentative D call: TRBD1 (6 bases). CDR3 size: 14 residues. Germline V gene lookup returns CDR1 SSHAT and CDR2 FNYEAQ (reference sequence). The CDR3 region has the DNA TGTGCTAGCAGCTTAGGGGACAAGTACAATGAGCAGTTCTTC. It is translated as CASSLGDKYNEQFF.

Of note for this clone: Other DNA sequences in the same sample also yield this CDR3. The V gene is TRBV20-1, the J gene TRBJ2-7; D not resolved. Trimming pared 6 bases from V and 4 bases from J, leaving 10 bases between. Germline loops: CDR1 DFQATT, CDR2 SNEGSKA (reference sequence). CDR3 length equals 11 residues. The CDR3 loop reads CSARRGYEQYF. For the CDR3, the DNA is TGCAGTGCCAGGCGAGGATACGAGCAGTACTTC.

The chain employs TRBV6-1 and TRBJ2-1; possible D gene TRBD2, 5 bases. The CDR3 has 14 residues. In germline, CDR1 is MNHNS, CDR2 SASEGT. Between the trimmed V and J ends, which lost 8 bases and 2 bases, there was a span of 13 bases. The CDR3 DNA follows: TGTGCCAGCGCCCGGACTCCACCCTACAATGAGCAGTTCTTC. It specifies CASARTPPYNEQFF.

The CDR3 sequence: CASSLGTSGYAGELFF. In DNA form, the CDR3 reads TGTGCCAGCAGCCTTGGGACTAGCGGTTATGCCGGGGAGCTGTTTTTT. The chain links TRBV7-3 to TRBJ2-2; 11 nucleotides line up with TRBD2. Germline values: CDR1 SGHTA, CDR2 FQGTGA. Trimming removed 5 bases from V and 6 bases from J; junction bases left unmatched: 8. The CDR3 sequence is 16 residues long.

This sequence joins TRBV5-1 and TRBJ2-2; D remains unclear. CDR1 is SGHRS, CDR2 YFSETQ, per germline. V dropped 6 bases and J dropped 1 base, with 10 bases sitting between them. CDR3 length: 14 residues. CDR3 amino acids: CASIYLVNTGELFF. The CDR3 nucleotides read TGCGCCAGCATTTATTTGGTGAACACCGGGGAGCTGTTTTTT.

This clone was counted only a few times. This chain links TRBV5-6 with TRBJ2-3; D may be TRBD1 or TRBD2 (6 bases each). This CDR3 contains 14 residues. The ends were cut back, 5 bases at V and 4 bases at J, with 14 bases in the middle. Germline loops: CDR1 SGHDT, CDR2 YYEEEE. As DNA, the CDR3 is TGTGCCAGCAGATTTAGGGGGGAATCAGATACGCAGTATTTT. It yields the protein CASRFRGESDTQYF.

The chain combines TRBV29-1 with TRBJ2-1, with TRBD2 identical over 12 bases. This CDR3 is built from 16 residues. Germline CDR1 reads SQVTM; CDR2 reads ANQGSEA. V lost 4 bases and J lost 4; bases outside the gene matches: 8. The CDR3 protein is CSVGGLAGFTYNEQFF. In nucleotides, the CDR3 is TGCAGCGTTGGCGGACTAGCGGGATTTACGTACAATGAGCAGTTCTTC.

The chain joins TRBV30 to TRBJ1-4; 9 positions agree with TRBD1. CDR1 and CDR2 (germline): GTSNPN, SVGIG (reference sequence). The CDR3 is made up of 15 amino acids. The junction had 13 bases not matched to a gene; V was cut back by 7 bases and J by 7 bases. The CDR3 nucleotides read TGTGCCTACCGGGACAGGGCGACAACGAGTGAAAAACTGTTTTTT. Translated, it gives CAYRDRATTSEKLFF. Full variable domain (rest looked up from reference TRBV30 and TRBJ1-4): SQTIHQWPATLVQPVGSPLSLECTVEGTSNPNLYWYRQAAGRGLQLLFYSVGIGQISSEVPQNLSASRPQDRQFILSSKKLLLSDSGFYLCAYRDRATTSEKLFFGSGTQLSVL.

This clone has more than one count but fewer than ten. The V gene is TRBV27, the J gene TRBJ2-4; TRBD2 might be the D (6 bases). Germline CDR1 MNHEY, CDR2 SMNVEV (reference sequence). The V end was cut by 8 bases, the J end by 5 bases, with 19 bases between. There are 15 residues in the CDR3. CDR3 region: CASADLLAIQNIQYF. The CDR3 DNA reads TGTGCCAGCGCCGACCTACTAGCTATACAAAACATTCAGTACTTC.

Concerning this clone: Its ends do not fully match the called genes, so a read error is possible. V and J are TRBV11-2 and TRBJ1-4; 10 bases fit TRBD1. The germline CDR1 and CDR2 sequences are SGHAT and FQNNGV. The CDR3 length is 16 residues. CDR3 sequence reads: CAISRDRGATNEKLFF. In nucleotides, the CDR3 is TGTGCCATCAGCAGGGACAGGGGAGCGACTAATGAAAAACTGTTTTTT.

This clone was counted ten times or more. The J gene is TRBJ2-1, the V gene TRBV5-5, with 7 bases fitting TRBD2. The CDR3 length is 16 residues. Germline loops: CDR1 SGHKS, CDR2 YYEKEE (reference sequence). Trimming at V came to 5 bases and at J to 0 bases, leaving 8 bases not matched to a gene. The chain's CDR3 is CASRPTSSSSYNEQFF. Here the CDR3 DNA reads TGTGCCAGCAGGCCGACTAGCAGTAGCTCCTACAATGAGCAGTTCTTC.

This clone was seen only a few times. The rearrangement joins TRBV5-4 to TRBJ2-3, with 10 bases matching TRBD2. CDR3 size: 16 residues. Looked up from germline, CDR1 is SGHNT and CDR2 is YYREEE (reference sequence). The J segment lost 3 bases and the V segment lost 4 bases, leaving 8 bases of the junction unmatched. The CDR3 bases are TGTGCCAGCAGCCCGAAGCGGGAGGGATTGACAGATACGCAGTATTTT. Translation: CASSPKREGLTDTQYF.

The chain uses TRBV6-5 and TRBJ2-1; 7 nucleotides match TRBD2. The CDR3 has 15 amino acids. In germline, CDR1 is MNHEY, CDR2 SVGAGI. Trimming at V came to 6 bases and at J to 5 bases, leaving 10 bases not matched to a gene. CDR3 bases: TGTGCCAGCAGGCCCCGGCTAGCGGACCACAATGAGCAGTTCTTC. Amino acid sequence: CASRPRLADHNEQFF.

The chain carries TRBV18 and TRBJ2-4; a possible D gene is TRBD1 (5 bases). Trimming pared 3 bases from V and 6 bases from J, leaving 9 bases between. Germline CDR1 is KGHSH and CDR2 is LQKENI. The CDR3 has 13 residues. The CDR3 DNA reads TGTGCCAGCTCACCCGGTGACAGAAACATTCAGTACTTC. It specifies CASSPGDRNIQYF.

The table lists this clone with many counts. The rearrangement uses TRBV10-3 and TRBJ1-2, with D maybe TRBD1 (6 bases). The V end was cut by 7 bases, the J end by 6 bases, with 12 bases between. CDR1 and CDR2 (germline): ENHRY, SYGVKD. CDR3 size: 12 residues. The CDR3 DNA sequence: TGTGCCATCATGGAACAGGGCCATGGCTACACCTTC. It translates to CAIMEQGHGYTF.

As for this clone: This probably arose from a read error, given a far larger clone one base away. The J gene is TRBJ2-7, the V gene TRBV29-1; D gene unclear. This CDR3 is 13 amino acids long. The V gene lost 4 bases and the J gene lost 6 bases, with 16 bases spanning the gap. Per the germline V gene, CDR1 is SQVTM and CDR2 is ANQGSEA. CDR3: CSVATVTWGEQYF. The CDR3 region has the DNA TGCAGCGTTGCAACAGTCACTTGGGGCGAGCAGTACTTC.

This clone came up many times. The chain employs TRBV13 and TRBJ1-1; the D gene is possibly TRBD1 (6 bases). The V end lost 5 bases, the J end lost 4 bases, and 8 bases lay between the germline ends. The CDR3 contains 12 residues. Germline V gene sequence: CDR1 PRHDT, CDR2 FYEKMQ (reference sequence). In DNA form, the CDR3 reads TGTGCCAGCAGCCCAGGGGTCACTGAAGCTTTCTTT. It yields the protein CASSPGVTEAFF.

The J gene is TRBJ2-7, the V gene TRBV7-2; the match to TRBD2 covers 8 bases. Germline V gene lookup returns CDR1 SGHTA and CDR2 FQGNSA. The CDR3 sequence is 15 residues long. V dropped 6 bases and J dropped 0; count of bases not matched to a gene: 7. CDR3 sequence (DNA): TGTGCCAGCAGGTTTAATAGCGGGGCCTCCTACGAGCAGTACTTC. Translated, it gives CASRFNSGASYEQYF.

This clone was seen more than once but under ten times. This sequence joins TRBV18 and TRBJ2-5, with D perhaps assigned TRBD1 or TRBD2 (6 bases each). The CDR3 is 17 amino acids. In germline, CDR1 is KGHSH, CDR2 LQKENI. Trimming took 4 bases from V and 5 from J, leaving 23 bases between them. The DNA of the CDR3 is TGTGCCAGCTCACAAACAAACTCGGACAGCGGAGGGGAGACCCAGTACTTC. Its protein product is CASSQTNSDSGGETQYF.

Comment on this clone: With a far larger clone one base away, a read error is the likely cause. Additional DNA sequences in this sample encode the identical CDR3. V is TRBV11-2 and J is TRBJ2-7; D ambiguous. The CDR3 is 11 residues long. Trimming removed 3 bases from V and 3 bases from J, with 3 bases in between. Germline assignment: CDR1 SGHAT and CDR2 FQNNGV. The CDR3 nucleotides read TGTGCCAGCAGCTTTTTCTACGAGCAGTACTTC. It specifies CASSFFYEQYF. The full variable domain, in which reference TRBV11-2 and TRBJ2-7 provide the parts outside the CDR3, is EAGVAQSPRYKIIEKRQSVAFWCNPISGHATLYWYQQILGQGPKLLIQFQNNGVVDDSQLPKDRFSAERLKGVDSTLKIQPAKLEDSAVYLCASSFFYEQYFGPGTRLTVT.